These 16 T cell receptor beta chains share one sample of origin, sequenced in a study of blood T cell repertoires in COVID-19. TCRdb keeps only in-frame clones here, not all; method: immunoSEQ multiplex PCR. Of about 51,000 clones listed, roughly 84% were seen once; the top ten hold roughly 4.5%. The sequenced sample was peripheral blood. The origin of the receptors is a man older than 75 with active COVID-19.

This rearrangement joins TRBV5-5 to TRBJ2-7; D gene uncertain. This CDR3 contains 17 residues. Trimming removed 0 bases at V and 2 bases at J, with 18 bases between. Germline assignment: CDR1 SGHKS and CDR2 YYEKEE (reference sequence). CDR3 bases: TGTGCCAGCAGCTTGGTACCCTCGAAGTCCTATCCCTACGAGCAGTACTTC. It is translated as CASSLVPSKSYPYEQYF. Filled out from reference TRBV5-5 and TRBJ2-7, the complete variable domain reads DAGVTQSPTHLIKTRGQQVTLRCSPISGHKSVSWYQQVLGQGPQFIFQYYEKEERGRGNFPDRFSARQFPNYSSELNVNALLLGDSALYLCASSLVPSKSYPYEQYFGPGTRLTVT.

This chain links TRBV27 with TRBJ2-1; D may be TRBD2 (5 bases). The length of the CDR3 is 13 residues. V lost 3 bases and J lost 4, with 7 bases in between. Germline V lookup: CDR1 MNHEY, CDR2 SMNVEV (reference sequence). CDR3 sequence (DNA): TGTGCCAGCAGTTTTGGGAGATACAATGAGCAGTTCTTC. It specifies CASSFGRYNEQFF.

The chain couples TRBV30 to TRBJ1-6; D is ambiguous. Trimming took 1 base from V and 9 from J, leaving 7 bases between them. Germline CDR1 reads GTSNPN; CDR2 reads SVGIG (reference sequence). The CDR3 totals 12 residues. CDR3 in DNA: TGTGCCTGGAGTGCTAGTTCTTCACCCCTCCACTTT. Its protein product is CAWSASSSPLHF.

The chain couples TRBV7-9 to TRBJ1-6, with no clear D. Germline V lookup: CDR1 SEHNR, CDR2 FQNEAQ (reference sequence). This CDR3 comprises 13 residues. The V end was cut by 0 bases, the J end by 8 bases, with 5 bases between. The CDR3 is CASSLAGDSPLHF. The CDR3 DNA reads TGTGCCAGCAGCTTAGCCGGAGATTCACCCCTCCACTTT.

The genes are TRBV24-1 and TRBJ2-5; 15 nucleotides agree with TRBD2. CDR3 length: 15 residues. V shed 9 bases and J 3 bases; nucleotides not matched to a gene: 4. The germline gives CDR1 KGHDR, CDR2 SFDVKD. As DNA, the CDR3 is TGTGCCACCCCTCGGACTAGCGGGAGGGAAGAGACCCAGTACTTC. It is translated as CATPRTSGREETQYF.

The CDR3 DNA reads as TGTGCCAGTAGTCATCCGACAGGGGAAGAGACCCAGTACTTC. It translates to CASSHPTGEETQYF. J is TRBJ2-5 and V is TRBV19; TRBD1 aligns across 8 bases. CDR1 and CDR2 (germline): LNHDA, SQIVND (reference sequence). Trimming took 5 bases from V and 3 from J; bases not matched to a gene: 5. CDR3 size: 14 residues. Filled out from reference TRBV19 and TRBJ2-5, the complete variable domain reads DGGITQSPKYLFRKEGQNVTLSCEQNLNHDAMYWYRQDPGQGLRLIYYSQIVNDFQKGDIAEGYSVSREKKESFPLTVTSAQKNPTAFYLCASSHPTGEETQYFGPGTRLLVL.

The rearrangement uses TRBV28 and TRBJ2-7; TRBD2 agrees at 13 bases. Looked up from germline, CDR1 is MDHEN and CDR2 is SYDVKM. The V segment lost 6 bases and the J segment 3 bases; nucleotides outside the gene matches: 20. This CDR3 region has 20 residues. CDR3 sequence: CASSPIIEGGLAGQRYEQYF. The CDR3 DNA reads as TGTGCCAGCAGCCCGATTATCGAAGGGGGACTAGCGGGGCAACGCTACGAGCAGTACTTC.

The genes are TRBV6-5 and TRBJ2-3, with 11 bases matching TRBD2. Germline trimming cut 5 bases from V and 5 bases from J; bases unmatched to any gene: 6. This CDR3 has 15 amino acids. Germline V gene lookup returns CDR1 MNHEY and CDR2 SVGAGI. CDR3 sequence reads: CASSPVAGGEDTQYF. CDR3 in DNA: TGTGCCAGCAGTCCTGTAGCGGGAGGGGAAGATACGCAGTATTTT.

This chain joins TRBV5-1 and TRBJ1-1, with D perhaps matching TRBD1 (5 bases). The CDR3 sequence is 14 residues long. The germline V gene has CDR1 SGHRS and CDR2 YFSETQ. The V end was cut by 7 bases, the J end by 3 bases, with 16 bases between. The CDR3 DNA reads TGCGCCAGCGCCTCGGGGGTGGGGGACACTGAAGCTTTCTTT. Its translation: CASASGVGDTEAFF.

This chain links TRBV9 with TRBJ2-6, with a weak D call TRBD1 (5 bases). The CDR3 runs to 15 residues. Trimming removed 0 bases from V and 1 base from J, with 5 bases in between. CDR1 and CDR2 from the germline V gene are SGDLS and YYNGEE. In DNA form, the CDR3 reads TGTGCCAGCAGCGTAGAGGGGTCTGGGGCCAACGTCCTGACTTTC. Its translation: CASSVEGSGANVLTF.

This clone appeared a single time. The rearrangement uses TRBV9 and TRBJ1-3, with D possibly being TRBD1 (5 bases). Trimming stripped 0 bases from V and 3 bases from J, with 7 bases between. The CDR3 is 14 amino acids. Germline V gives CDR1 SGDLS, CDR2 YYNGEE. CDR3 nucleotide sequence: TGTGCCAGCAGCGTAGGCCAGGGTGGAAACACCATATATTTT. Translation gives CASSVGQGGNTIYF. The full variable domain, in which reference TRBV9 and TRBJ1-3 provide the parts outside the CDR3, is DSGVTQTPKHLITATGQRVTLRCSPRSGDLSVYWYQQSLDQGLQFLIQYYNGEERAKGNILERFSAQQFPDLHSELNLSSLELGDSALYFCASSVGQGGNTIYFGEGSWLTVV.

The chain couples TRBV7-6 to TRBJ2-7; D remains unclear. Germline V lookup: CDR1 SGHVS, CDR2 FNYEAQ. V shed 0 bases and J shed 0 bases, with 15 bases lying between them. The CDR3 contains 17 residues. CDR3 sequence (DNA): TGTGCCAGCAGCTTAGCGAGTCGCGGAGTTGGCTCCTACGAGCAGTACTTC. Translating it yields CASSLASRGVGSYEQYF.

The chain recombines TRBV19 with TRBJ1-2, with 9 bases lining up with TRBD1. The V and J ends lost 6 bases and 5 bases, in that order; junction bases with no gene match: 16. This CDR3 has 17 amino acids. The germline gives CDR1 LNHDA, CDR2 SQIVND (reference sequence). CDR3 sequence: CASSPSPPGQGFYGYTF. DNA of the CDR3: TGTGCCAGTAGCCCTAGTCCCCCGGGACAGGGCTTTTATGGCTACACCTTC. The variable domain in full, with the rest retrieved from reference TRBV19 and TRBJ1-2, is DGGITQSPKYLFRKEGQNVTLSCEQNLNHDAMYWYRQDPGQGLRLIYYSQIVNDFQKGDIAEGYSVSREKKESFPLTVTSAQKNPTAFYLCASSPSPPGQGFYGYTFGSGTRLTVV.

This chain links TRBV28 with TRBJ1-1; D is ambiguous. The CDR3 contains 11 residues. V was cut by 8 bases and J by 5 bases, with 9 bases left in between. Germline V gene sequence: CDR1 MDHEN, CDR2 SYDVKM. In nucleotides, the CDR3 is TGTGCCAGCCGCGGGTGGACTGAAGCTTTCTTT. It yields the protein CASRGWTEAFF.

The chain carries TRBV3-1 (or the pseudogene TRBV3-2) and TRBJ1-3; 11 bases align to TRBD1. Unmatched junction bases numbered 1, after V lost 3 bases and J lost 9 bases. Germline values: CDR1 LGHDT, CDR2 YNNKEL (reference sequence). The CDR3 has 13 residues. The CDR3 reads CASSQGQGGTIYF. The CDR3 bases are TGTGCCAGCAGCCAGGGACAGGGGGGCACCATATATTTT.

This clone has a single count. CDR3 sequence reads: CASSYSGRLAALRSTQYF. CDR3 DNA sequence: TGTGCCAGCAGTTACTCGGGAAGGCTAGCGGCCCTGAGGAGTACGCAGTATTTT. This chain joins TRBV6-2 or TRBV6-3 and TRBJ2-3, with 7 bases aligning to TRBD2. Germline V gene lookup returns CDR1 MNHEY and CDR2 SVGEGT. The junction had 17 bases not matched to a gene; V was cut back by 0 bases and J by 8 bases. The CDR3 is 18 residues long.